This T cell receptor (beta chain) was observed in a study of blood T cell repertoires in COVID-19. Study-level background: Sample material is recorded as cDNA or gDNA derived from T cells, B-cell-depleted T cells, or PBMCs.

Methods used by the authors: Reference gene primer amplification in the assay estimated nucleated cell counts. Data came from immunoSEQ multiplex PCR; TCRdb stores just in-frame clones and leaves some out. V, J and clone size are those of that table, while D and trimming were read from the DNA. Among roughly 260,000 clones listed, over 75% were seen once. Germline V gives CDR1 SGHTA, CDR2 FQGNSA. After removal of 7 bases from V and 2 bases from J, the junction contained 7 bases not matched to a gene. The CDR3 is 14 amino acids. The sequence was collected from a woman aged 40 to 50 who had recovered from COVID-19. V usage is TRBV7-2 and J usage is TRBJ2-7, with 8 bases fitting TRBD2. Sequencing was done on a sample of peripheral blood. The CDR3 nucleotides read TGTGCCAGCACCCTACCGGGAGGGCCCTACGAGCAGTACTTC. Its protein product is CASTLPGGPYEQYF.